This T cell receptor beta chain was retrieved from a study of T cell clonality in common variable immunodeficiency. Study-wide results and caveats: CVID subjects showed higher TCRbeta clonality than healthy controls. T cell subpopulation sequencing would be needed to explain CVID clonality.

This clone occurred many times. Its antigen is unknown. With the read ending 3 residues before the CDR3 end, the germline J gene is used to fill in that end. Generated by immunoSEQ multiplex PCR, the TCRdb table keeps only in-frame clones and is missing some. The table lists 50,000 or so clones, with no singletons. Looked up from germline, CDR1 is GTSNPN and CDR2 is SVGIG (reference sequence). V was trimmed by 3 bases and J by 4 bases, leaving 4 bases between them. The CDR3 totals 11 residues. Sample: peripheral blood mononuclear cells. The rearrangement links TRBV30 to TRBJ1-3; no clear D gene. This TCR derives from a person aged 18 to 75 in good health. The sequenced part of the CDR3 DNA is TGTGCCTGGAGCAGAGGAAACACC. As protein: CAWSRGNT. The entire CDR3 reads CAWSRGNTIYF. The full variable domain, completed using reference TRBV30 and TRBJ1-3, is SQTIHQWPATLVQPVGSPLSLECTVEGTSNPNLYWYRQAAGRGLQLLFYSVGIGQISSEVPQNLSASRPQDRQFILSSKKLLLSDSGFYLCAWSRGNTIYFGEGSWLTVV.